This is a list of T cell receptor beta chains from one sample in a study of cytomegalovirus exposure and HLA in healthy donors. Sequenced by immunoSEQ multiplex PCR; TCRdb stores in-frame clones only, minus some. The top ten clones hold 4.2% of a sample with under 150,000 clones, over 70% of them seen once. Material for sequencing was PBMCs. Every receptor here comes from a woman in her thirties or forties in good health and CMV-seropositive. Each CDR3 is given with its conserved first and last residue. Each record gives: V gene, J gene, D gene, clone size, CDR3 DNA, CDR3 protein. The D gene is left open where the match is weak. The size entry is marked missing in some rows and otherwise reads once, few, many or a size class.

V gene: TRBV9
J gene: TRBJ1-4
D gene: TRBD1
clone size: few
CDR3 DNA: TGTGCCAGCAGCCTGGGACAGGGGGCAGGAACTAATGAAAAACTGTTTTTT
CDR3 protein: CASSLGQGAGTNEKLFF

V gene: TRBV10-3
J gene: TRBJ2-3
D gene: NA
clone size: NA
CDR3 DNA: TGTGCCATCCGGGGGAGCACAGATACGCAGTATTTT
CDR3 protein: CAIRGSTDTQYF

V gene: TRBV7-8
J gene: TRBJ2-3
D gene: NA
clone size: NA
CDR3 DNA: TGTGCCAGCAGCTTAGTCAGCGCCATTAACACAGATACGCAGTATTTT
CDR3 protein: CASSLVSAINTDTQYF

V gene: TRBV19
J gene: TRBJ1-5
D gene: NA
clone size: NA
CDR3 DNA: TGTGCCAGTAGTATAGACAGGTTCAATCAGCCCCAGCATTTT
CDR3 protein: CASSIDRFNQPQHF

V gene: TRBV30
J gene: TRBJ2-7
D gene: TRBD1
clone size: few
CDR3 DNA: TGTGCCTGGAGGGCTAAAGGACAGGGGGTCAACGAGCAGTACTTC
CDR3 protein: CAWRAKGQGVNEQYF

V gene: TRBV5-1
J gene: TRBJ2-3
D gene: TRBD2
clone size: NA
CDR3 DNA: TGCGCCAGCAGCCCGGGACTAGGGGGCACAGATACGCAGTATTTT
CDR3 protein: CASSPGLGGTDTQYF

V gene: TRBV27
J gene: TRBJ2-5
D gene: NA
clone size: NA
CDR3 DNA: TGTGCCAGCAGGCCAATCGACAGAAGTGAGCAGTACTTC
CDR3 protein: CASRPIDRSEQYF

V gene: TRBV29-1
J gene: TRBJ2-7
D gene: TRBD1
clone size: NA
CDR3 DNA: TGCAGCGTTGATAGGGGACAGGGTGATTACGAGCAGTACTTC
CDR3 protein: CSVDRGQGDYEQYF

V gene: TRBV10-2
J gene: TRBJ2-5
D gene: NA
clone size: NA
CDR3 DNA: TGCGCCAGCAGGCCACAGGCCCTAGAGACCCAGTACTTC
CDR3 protein: CASRPQALETQYF

V gene: TRBV7-6
J gene: TRBJ2-7
D gene: TRBD2
clone size: NA
CDR3 DNA: TGTGCCAGCAGCGTCAAGACTAGCGACGAGCAGTACTTC
CDR3 protein: CASSVKTSDEQYF

V gene: TRBV27
J gene: TRBJ1-2
D gene: NA
clone size: NA
CDR3 DNA: TGTGCCAGCAGCCGGACAACCACTAACTATGGCTACACCTTC
CDR3 protein: CASSRTTTNYGYTF

V gene: TRBV7-3
J gene: TRBJ2-5
D gene: NA
clone size: NA
CDR3 DNA: TGTGCCAGCAGCTTATTCCAGCAAGAGACCCAGTACTTC
CDR3 protein: CASSLFQQETQYF

V gene: TRBV21-1
J gene: TRBJ1-2
D gene: NA
clone size: once
CDR3 DNA: TGTGCCAGCAGCAAACCCGCTTTAGGGGCGGGGGAGTATGGCTACACCTTC
CDR3 protein: CASSKPALGAGEYGYTF

V gene: TRBV5-1
J gene: TRBJ2-5
D gene: NA
clone size: NA
CDR3 DNA: TGCGCCAGCAGCTTGGAGTTTGCGGGGGCACAAGAGACCCAGTACTTC
CDR3 protein: CASSLEFAGAQETQYF

V gene: TRBV19
J gene: TRBJ1-2
D gene: NA
clone size: NA
CDR3 DNA: TGTGCCATTAGGGATCCGGGAGAGGATCGGGGCTACACCTTC
CDR3 protein: CAIRDPGEDRGYTF

V gene: TRBV5-5
J gene: TRBJ2-2
D gene: NA
clone size: NA
CDR3 DNA: TGTGCCAGCAGCTTTGGGAGGATACGAGAGGCCGGGGAGCTGTTTTTT
CDR3 protein: CASSFGRIREAGELFF

V gene: TRBV27
J gene: TRBJ2-1
D gene: TRBD2
clone size: NA
CDR3 DNA: TGTGCCAGCAGTCATGAGAGCGGTGGGAGGGCCGGTAATGAGCAGTTCTTC
CDR3 protein: CASSHESGGRAGNEQFF

V gene: TRBV5-4
J gene: TRBJ2-3
D gene: TRBD2
clone size: NA
CDR3 DNA: TGTGCCAGCAGCTCACCGGGCTCGACAGGGAGCGGGAGGGCGGATACGCAGTATTTT
CDR3 protein: CASSSPGSTGSGRADTQYF

V gene: TRBV5-1
J gene: TRBJ2-1
D gene: TRBD2
clone size: NA
CDR3 DNA: TGCGCCAGCAGCTTGGCCAAAGCGGGAGCGTCCTACAATGAGCAGTTCTTC
CDR3 protein: CASSLAKAGASYNEQFF

V gene: TRBV4-1
J gene: TRBJ2-5
D gene: NA
clone size: NA
CDR3 DNA: TGCGCCAGCAGCCAAGTTTCAGGTGGAGAGACCCAGTACTTC
CDR3 protein: CASSQVSGGETQYF

V gene: TRBV21-1
J gene: TRBJ2-3
D gene: NA
clone size: NA
CDR3 DNA: TGTGCCAGCAGCAACACCAACAGGGCCCCTAGCACAGATACGCAGTATTTT
CDR3 protein: CASSNTNRAPSTDTQYF

V gene: TRBV7-2
J gene: TRBJ2-1
D gene: TRBD2
clone size: NA
CDR3 DNA: TGTGCCAGCAGCATTATAGCGGGAGGGCCTTGGGGCGAGCAGTTCTTC
CDR3 protein: CASSIIAGGPWGEQFF

V gene: TRBV12-2
J gene: TRBJ2-7
D gene: NA
clone size: NA
CDR3 DNA: TGTGCAAGTCGCTTAGCCCCCTTTAGCGGGGGGCTCTCCTACGAGCAGTACTTC
CDR3 protein: CASRLAPFSGGLSYEQYF

V gene: TRBV7-9
J gene: TRBJ1-2
D gene: TRBD1
clone size: NA
CDR3 DNA: TGTGCCAGCAGCTTCGGGACAGGGGGCAATGACTATGGCTACACCTTC
CDR3 protein: CASSFGTGGNDYGYTF

V gene: TRBV7-2
J gene: TRBJ2-1
D gene: TRBD2
clone size: NA
CDR3 DNA: TGTGCCAGCAGCCCAGAGCGGGGCGTCAATGAGCAGTTCTTC
CDR3 protein: CASSPERGVNEQFF

V gene: TRBV5-6
J gene: TRBJ2-2
D gene: TRBD1
clone size: NA
CDR3 DNA: TGTGCCAGCAGCTTGGACAGGGGGAACACCGGGGAGCTGTTTTTT
CDR3 protein: CASSLDRGNTGELFF

V gene: TRBV19
J gene: TRBJ2-7
D gene: NA
clone size: NA
CDR3 DNA: TGTGCCAGTAGTAACCCGGGTCCCACCACCCACGAGCAGTACTTC
CDR3 protein: CASSNPGPTTHEQYF

V gene: TRBV5-4
J gene: TRBJ1-4
D gene: NA
clone size: few
CDR3 DNA: TGTGCCAGCAGTAGGGGGTACAATGAAAAACTGTTTTTT
CDR3 protein: CASSRGYNEKLFF

V gene: TRBV29-1
J gene: TRBJ1-2
D gene: TRBD1
clone size: NA
CDR3 DNA: TGCAGCGTTGAAGTTTGGGACAGGGACTATGGCTACACCTTC
CDR3 protein: CSVEVWDRDYGYTF

V gene: TRBV27
J gene: TRBJ2-5
D gene: TRBD2
clone size: NA
CDR3 DNA: TGTGCCAGCAGCCTCAACTCCGGGGGGGCCCAAGAGACCCAGTACTTC
CDR3 protein: CASSLNSGGAQETQYF

V gene: TRBV5-1
J gene: TRBJ2-2
D gene: NA
clone size: NA
CDR3 DNA: TGCGCCAGCAGCTTGCGGTCCGGGAATAGCGGCACCGGGGAGCTGTTTTTT
CDR3 protein: CASSLRSGNSGTGELFF

V gene: TRBV5-6
J gene: TRBJ2-2
D gene: NA
clone size: NA
CDR3 DNA: TGTGCCAGCAGCTTGGAGGGGCCCGGGGAGCTGTTTTTT
CDR3 protein: CASSLEGPGELFF

V gene: TRBV6-1
J gene: TRBJ1-5
D gene: TRBD1
clone size: NA
CDR3 DNA: TGTGCCAGCAGCATAGGACAGGTCCGACCCCAGCATTTT
CDR3 protein: CASSIGQVRPQHF

V gene: TRBV21-1
J gene: TRBJ2-7
D gene: NA
clone size: NA
CDR3 DNA: TGTGCCAGCAGCAAAGGGAATTTAGACAGTCCAAAGCAGTACTTC
CDR3 protein: CASSKGNLDSPKQYF

V gene: TRBV19
J gene: TRBJ2-4
D gene: TRBD1
clone size: once
CDR3 DNA: TGTGCCAGTACCTCCTCTGAGTGGACAGGGGGCGAAAACATTCAGTACTTC
CDR3 protein: CASTSSEWTGGENIQYF

V gene: TRBV6-1
J gene: TRBJ2-7
D gene: TRBD2
clone size: NA
CDR3 DNA: TGTGCCAGCAGTAAAGCCGCACGTCCGGGGGGGTCCCCCTACGAGCAGTACTTC
CDR3 protein: CASSKAARPGGSPYEQYF

V gene: TRBV7-2
J gene: TRBJ1-1
D gene: NA
clone size: NA
CDR3 DNA: TGTGCCAGCAGCTTAGAGGCAGGGAACACTGAAGCTTTCTTT
CDR3 protein: CASSLEAGNTEAFF

V gene: TRBV7-9
J gene: TRBJ2-5
D gene: TRBD2
clone size: NA
CDR3 DNA: TGTGCCAGCAGCTCGACCACGGGGGGGACCCAGTACTTC
CDR3 protein: CASSSTTGGTQYF

V gene: TRBV18
J gene: TRBJ2-2
D gene: NA
clone size: NA
CDR3 DNA: TGTGCCAGCTCACCACGGATCCAGGACTGGGCTACGAACACCGGGGAGCTGTTTTTT
CDR3 protein: CASSPRIQDWATNTGELFF

V gene: TRBV5-1
J gene: TRBJ1-6
D gene: NA
clone size: NA
CDR3 DNA: TGCGCCAGCAGCTTGGGGTTGGACAGCCATAATTCACCCCTCCACTTT
CDR3 protein: CASSLGLDSHNSPLHF

V gene: TRBV30
J gene: TRBJ1-2
D gene: NA
clone size: once
CDR3 DNA: TGTGCCTGGTCCGGGAACAACGCCTATGGCTACACCTTC
CDR3 protein: CAWSGNNAYGYTF

V gene: TRBV11-2
J gene: TRBJ2-4
D gene: TRBD1
clone size: few
CDR3 DNA: TGTGCCAGCAGCCGGACAGGGTGGGACATTCAGTACTTC
CDR3 protein: CASSRTGWDIQYF

V gene: TRBV7-9
J gene: TRBJ2-5
D gene: TRBD1
clone size: NA
CDR3 DNA: TGTTCCAGCAGCTTGGGACAGGGGCAACAAGAGACCCAGTACTTC
CDR3 protein: CSSSLGQGQQETQYF

V gene: TRBV11-3
J gene: TRBJ2-1
D gene: NA
clone size: NA
CDR3 DNA: TGTGCCAGCAGCCGTTGGGGGGACCCCTACAATGAGCAGTTCTTC
CDR3 protein: CASSRWGDPYNEQFF

V gene: TRBV27
J gene: TRBJ2-7
D gene: TRBD1
clone size: NA
CDR3 DNA: TGTGCCAGCACCTCATGGGGACAGGGAGTCTACGAGCAGTACTTC
CDR3 protein: CASTSWGQGVYEQYF

V gene: TRBV30
J gene: TRBJ2-1
D gene: TRBD2
clone size: NA
CDR3 DNA: TGTGCCTGGAGCCTCCGGACTAGCGGGAGGGCCGGCCACAATGAGCAGTTCTTC
CDR3 protein: CAWSLRTSGRAGHNEQFF

V gene: TRBV11-3
J gene: TRBJ2-2
D gene: TRBD2
clone size: few
CDR3 DNA: TGTGCCAGCAGCGCAAGACGGGGGGGGAACACCGGGGAGCTGTTTTTT
CDR3 protein: CASSARRGGNTGELFF

V gene: TRBV4-1
J gene: TRBJ2-2
D gene: TRBD1
clone size: NA
CDR3 DNA: TGCGCCAGCAGTTTTTACAGGGGCGGCGGGGAGCTGTTTTTT
CDR3 protein: CASSFYRGGGELFF